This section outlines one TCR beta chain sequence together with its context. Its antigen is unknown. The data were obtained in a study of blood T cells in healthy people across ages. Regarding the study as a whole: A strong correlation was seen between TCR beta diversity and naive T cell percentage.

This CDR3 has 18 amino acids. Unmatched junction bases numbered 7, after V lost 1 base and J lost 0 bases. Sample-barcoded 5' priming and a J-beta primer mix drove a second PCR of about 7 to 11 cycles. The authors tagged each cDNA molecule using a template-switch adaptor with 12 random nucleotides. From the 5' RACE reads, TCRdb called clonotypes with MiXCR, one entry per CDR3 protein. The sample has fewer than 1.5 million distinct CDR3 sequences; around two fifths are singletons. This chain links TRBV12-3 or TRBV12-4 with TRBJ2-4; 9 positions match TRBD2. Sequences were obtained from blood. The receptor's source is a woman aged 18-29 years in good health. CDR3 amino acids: CASSLGASGVIAKNIQYF. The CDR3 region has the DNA TGTGCCAGCAGTTTAGGGGCTAGCGGGGTTATAGCCAAAAACATTCAGTACTTC.